Listed below are T cell receptor beta chains from one sample, sequenced in a study of cytomegalovirus exposure and HLA in healthy donors. Method: immunoSEQ multiplex PCR; TCRdb's copy keeps in-frame clones and lacks some. The table has roughly 130,000 clones, 80% seen once; the top ten hold about 3.3%. Material: PBMCs. These receptor sequences come from a male donor in good health and CMV-seronegative. Each CDR3 is given without its conserved first and last residue. The order of the fields is V gene, J gene, CDR3 protein.

TRBV21-1	NA	ASSKMSGGSYEQY
TRBV25-1	TRBJ2-7	ASSELTADYEQY
TRBV9	TRBJ2-1	ASSVAGGQIGNEQF
TRBV12-2	TRBJ1-1	ASRTPAGSGRSEAF
TRBV11-3	TRBJ2-2	ASSLVRAGELF
TRBV9	TRBJ1-1	ASPKGENTEAF
TRBV12-2	TRBJ2-4	AREPSTGVIQY
TRBV7-3	TRBJ2-2	ASSRLAGGNTGELF
TRBV5-1	TRBJ2-6	ASNSGSSGANVLT
TRBV11-2	TRBJ2-5	ASSTRTSGIYVETQY
TRBV5-1	TRBJ2-3	ASSAGGLRALADTQY
TRBV6-5	TRBJ2-1	ASSYTGQGDEQF
TRBV2	TRBJ1-4	ASSVRGFANEKLF
TRBV19	TRBJ2-7	ASSSGGTYEQY
TRBV30	TRBJ2-1	AWGEAGNEQF
TRBV19	TRBJ2-2	ASSFYTGTGELF
TRBV30	TRBJ2-3	AWSRLGQNPDTQY
TRBV15	TRBJ1-2	ATSRETGTLGRIGYT
TRBV30	TRBJ2-3	AWSLLAGGQDTQY
TRBV30	TRBJ1-1	AWSAARGTEAF
TRBV11-2	TRBJ1-5	ASSTDSPNQPQH
TRBV29-1	TRBJ1-1	SAGGQGSNTEAF
TRBV6-1	TRBJ2-7	ASSGGGAGTGAEQY
TRBV5-4	TRBJ1-4	ASSFGGRKEKLF
TRBV19	TRBJ1-6	ASSIRQGYSPLH
TRBV7-9	TRBJ2-7	ASSPGTGPFSYEQY
TRBV4-1	TRBJ2-7	ASSLQGTIIYEQY
TRBV15	TRBJ2-3	ATSRGGRTDTQY
TRBV11-2	TRBJ1-1	ASSFAGVLNTEAF
TRBV7-2	TRBJ2-7	ASRTRQGSYEQY
TRBV30	TRBJ2-3	AWSVGGTDTQY
TRBV7-2	TRBJ2-7	ASSLRVGGGARGYEQY
TRBV7-2	TRBJ1-3	ASSFTGNTIY
TRBV28	TRBJ2-3	ASRPTATPTDTQY
TRBV7-9	TRBJ2-1	ASSFSGGAYNEQF
TRBV19	TRBJ2-7	ASKVQRGSYEQY
TRBV4-2	TRBJ2-3	ASKETSGTDTQY
TRBV13	TRBJ2-7	ASSAQTSEQY
TRBV13	TRBJ2-7	ASSLGLAGAYEQY
TRBV21-1	TRBJ2-1	ASSKGTSGEFSRYNEQF
TRBV4-2	TRBJ1-1	ASSLPQGTEAF
TRBV15	TRBJ1-5	ATSSTGRLNQPQH
TRBV6-5	TRBJ2-7	ASSHHGLANEQY
TRBV9	TRBJ1-1	ASSGRTGENTEAF
TRBV30	TRBJ1-1	AWSDWDTEAF
TRBV7-6	TRBJ1-2	ASSSGWDRFAPLFGYT
TRBV5-1	TRBJ2-3	ASSLARGPDTQY
TRBV14	TRBJ2-2	ASSHTMGRGSGELF
TRBV10-2	TRBJ2-7	ASSGDLSGEQY
TRBV27	TRBJ2-7	ASSLGFGGVYEQY
TRBV14	TRBJ2-3	ASSQEAPWWDTQY
TRBV5-1	TRBJ1-1	ASSLSGTGLGDTEAF